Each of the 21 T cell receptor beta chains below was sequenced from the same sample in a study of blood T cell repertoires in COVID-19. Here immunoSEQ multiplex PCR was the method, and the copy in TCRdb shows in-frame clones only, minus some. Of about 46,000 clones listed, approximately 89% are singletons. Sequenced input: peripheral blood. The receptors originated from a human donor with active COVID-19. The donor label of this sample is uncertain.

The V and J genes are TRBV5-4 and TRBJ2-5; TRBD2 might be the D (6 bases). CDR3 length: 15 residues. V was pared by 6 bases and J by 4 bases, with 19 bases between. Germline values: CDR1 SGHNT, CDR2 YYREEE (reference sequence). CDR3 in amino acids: CASTPSAAPGETQYF. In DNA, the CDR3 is TGTGCCAGCACCCCTAGCGCTGCCCCGGGAGAGACCCAGTACTTC.

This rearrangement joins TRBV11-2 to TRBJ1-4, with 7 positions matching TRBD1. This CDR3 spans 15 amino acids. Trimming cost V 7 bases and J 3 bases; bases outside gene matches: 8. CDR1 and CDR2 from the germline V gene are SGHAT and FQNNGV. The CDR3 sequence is CASTTTGTANEKLFF. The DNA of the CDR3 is TGTGCCAGCACCACCACAGGGACAGCTAATGAAAAACTGTTTTTT.

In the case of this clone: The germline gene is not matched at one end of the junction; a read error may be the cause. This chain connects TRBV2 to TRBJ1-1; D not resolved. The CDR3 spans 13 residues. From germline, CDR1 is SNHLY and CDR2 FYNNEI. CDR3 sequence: CASSGSRNTETFF. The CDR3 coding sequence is TGTGCCAGCAGTGGGTCGAGGAACACTGAAACTTTCTTT.

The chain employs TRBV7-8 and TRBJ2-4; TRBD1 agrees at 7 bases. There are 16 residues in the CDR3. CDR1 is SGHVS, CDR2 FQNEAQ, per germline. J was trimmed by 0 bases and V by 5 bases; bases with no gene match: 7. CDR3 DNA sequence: TGTGCCAGCAGCACCCGGGACAGCTTAGCCAAAAACATTCAGTACTTC. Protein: CASSTRDSLAKNIQYF.

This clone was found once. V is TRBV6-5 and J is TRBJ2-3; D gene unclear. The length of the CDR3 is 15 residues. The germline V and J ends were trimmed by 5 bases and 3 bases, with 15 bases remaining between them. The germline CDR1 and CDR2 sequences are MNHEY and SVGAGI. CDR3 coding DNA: TGTGCCAGCAGTCGTACGCCGACACTGACAGATACGCAGTATTTT. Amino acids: CASSRTPTLTDTQYF.

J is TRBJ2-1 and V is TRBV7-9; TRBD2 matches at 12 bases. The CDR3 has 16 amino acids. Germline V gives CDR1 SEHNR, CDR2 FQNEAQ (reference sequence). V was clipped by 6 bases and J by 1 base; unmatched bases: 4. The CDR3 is CASSQLAGGSYNEQFF. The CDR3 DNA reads TGTGCCAGCAGTCAACTAGCGGGGGGATCCTACAATGAGCAGTTCTTC.

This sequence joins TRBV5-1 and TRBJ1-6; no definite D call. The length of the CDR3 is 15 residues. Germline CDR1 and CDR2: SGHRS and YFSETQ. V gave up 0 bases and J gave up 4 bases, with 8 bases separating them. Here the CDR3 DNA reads TGCGCCAGCAGCTTGGGGGCCGCGTATAATTCACCCCTCCACTTT. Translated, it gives CASSLGAAYNSPLHF.

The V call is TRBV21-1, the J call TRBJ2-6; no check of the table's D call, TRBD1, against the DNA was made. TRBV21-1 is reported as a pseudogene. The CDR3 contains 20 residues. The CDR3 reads CASSKGKRDILPSGANVLTF. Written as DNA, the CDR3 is TGTGCCAGCAGCAAAGGGAAACGGGACATACTACCCTCTGGGGCCAACGTCCTGACTTTC.

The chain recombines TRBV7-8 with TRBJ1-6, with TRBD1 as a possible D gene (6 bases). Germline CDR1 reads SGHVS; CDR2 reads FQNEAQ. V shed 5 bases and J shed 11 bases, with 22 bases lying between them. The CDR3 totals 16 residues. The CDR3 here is CASSPAGGQYSTPLHF. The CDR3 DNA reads TGTGCCAGCAGCCCCGCTGGGGGACAATACTCAACACCCCTCCACTTT. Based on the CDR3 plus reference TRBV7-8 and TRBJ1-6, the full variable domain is GAGVSQSPRYKVAKRGQDVALRCDPISGHVSLFWYQQALGQGPEFLTYFQNEAQLDKSGLPSDRFFAERPEGSVSTLKIQRTQQEDSAVYLCASSPAGGQYSTPLHFGNGTRLTVT.

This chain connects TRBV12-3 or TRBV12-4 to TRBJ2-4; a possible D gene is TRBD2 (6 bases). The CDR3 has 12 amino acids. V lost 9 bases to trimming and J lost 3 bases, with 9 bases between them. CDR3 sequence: CASGGYKNIQYF. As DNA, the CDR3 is TGTGCCAGTGGGGGGTACAAAAACATTCAGTACTTC.

CDR3 in DNA: TGTGCCAGCAGCTTAGAGGGAGGGGCTACTGAAGCTTTCTTT. It specifies CASSLEGGATEAFF. J is TRBJ1-1 and V is TRBV11-2, with D perhaps matching TRBD1 (5 bases). Germline V lookup: CDR1 SGHAT, CDR2 FQNNGV. V lost 0 bases to trimming and J lost 5 bases, with 10 bases between them. The CDR3 runs 14 residues.

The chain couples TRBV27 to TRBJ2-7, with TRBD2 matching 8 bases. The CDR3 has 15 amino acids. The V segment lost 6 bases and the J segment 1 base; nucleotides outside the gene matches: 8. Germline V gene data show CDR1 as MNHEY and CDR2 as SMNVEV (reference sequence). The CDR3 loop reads CASRSLAGQSYEQYF. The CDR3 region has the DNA TGTGCCAGCAGGAGTCTAGCGGGTCAATCCTACGAGCAGTACTTC.

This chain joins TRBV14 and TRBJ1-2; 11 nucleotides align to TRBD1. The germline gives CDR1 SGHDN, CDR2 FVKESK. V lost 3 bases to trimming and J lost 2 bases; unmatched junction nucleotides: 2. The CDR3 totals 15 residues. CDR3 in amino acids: CASSHRDRGNYGYTF. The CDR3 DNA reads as TGTGCCAGCAGCCATAGGGACAGGGGGAACTATGGCTACACCTTC. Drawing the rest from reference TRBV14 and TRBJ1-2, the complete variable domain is EAGVTQFPSHSVIEKGQTVTLRCDPISGHDNLYWYRRVMGKEIKFLLHFVKESKQDESGMPNNRFLAERTGGTYSTLKVQPAELEDSGVYFCASSHRDRGNYGYTFGSGTRLTVV.

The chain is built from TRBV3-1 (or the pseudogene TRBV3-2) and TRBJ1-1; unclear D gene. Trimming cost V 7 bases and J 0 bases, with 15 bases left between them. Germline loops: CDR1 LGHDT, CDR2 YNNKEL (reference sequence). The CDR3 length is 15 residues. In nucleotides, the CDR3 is TGTGCCAGCATCCCAAGTGCTAGGTTGAACACTGAAGCTTTCTTT. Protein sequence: CASIPSARLNTEAFF.

CDR3 amino acids: CASHRGDSNQPQHF. CDR3 bases: TGTGCCAGCCATCGGGGTGATAGCAATCAGCCCCAGCATTTT. The chain links TRBV7-9 to TRBJ1-5; D unclear. V was shortened by 8 bases and J by 0 bases, with 11 bases between the two germline ends. The CDR3 contains 14 residues. CDR1 and CDR2 (germline): SEHNR, FQNEAQ (reference sequence).

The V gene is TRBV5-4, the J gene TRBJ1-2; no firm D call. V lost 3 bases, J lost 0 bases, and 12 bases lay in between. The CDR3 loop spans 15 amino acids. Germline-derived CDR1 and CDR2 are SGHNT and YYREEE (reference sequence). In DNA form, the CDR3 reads TGTGCCAGCAGCTCCCAGCGAAACCCTAACTATGGCTACACCTTC. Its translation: CASSSQRNPNYGYTF.

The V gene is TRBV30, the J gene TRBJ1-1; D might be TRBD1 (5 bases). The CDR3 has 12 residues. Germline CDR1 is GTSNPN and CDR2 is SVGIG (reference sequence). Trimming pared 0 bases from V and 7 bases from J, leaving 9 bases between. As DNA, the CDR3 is TGTGCCTGGAGTGTAGCGGGGCTTGAAGCTTTCTTT. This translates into CAWSVAGLEAFF.

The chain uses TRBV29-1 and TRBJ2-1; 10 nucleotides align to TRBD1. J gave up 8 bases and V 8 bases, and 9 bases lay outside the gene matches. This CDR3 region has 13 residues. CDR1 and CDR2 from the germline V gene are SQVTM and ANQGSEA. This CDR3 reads CSSERGTGDEQFF. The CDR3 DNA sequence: TGCAGCTCTGAAAGGGGGACAGGGGATGAGCAGTTCTTC.

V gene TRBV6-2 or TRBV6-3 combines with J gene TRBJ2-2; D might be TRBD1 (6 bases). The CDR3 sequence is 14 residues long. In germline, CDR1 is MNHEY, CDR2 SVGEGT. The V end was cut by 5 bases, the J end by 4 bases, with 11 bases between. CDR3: CASSRGTGTGELFF. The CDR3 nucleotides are TGTGCCAGCAGTAGGGGGACGGGCACCGGGGAGCTGTTTTTT.

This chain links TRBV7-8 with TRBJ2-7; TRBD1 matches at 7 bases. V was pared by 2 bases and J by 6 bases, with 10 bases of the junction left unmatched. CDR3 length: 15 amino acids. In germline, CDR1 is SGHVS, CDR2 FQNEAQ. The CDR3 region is CASSLRRQGYSEQYF. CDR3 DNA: TGTGCCAGCAGCTTACGTCGACAGGGATATTCCGAGCAGTACTTC.

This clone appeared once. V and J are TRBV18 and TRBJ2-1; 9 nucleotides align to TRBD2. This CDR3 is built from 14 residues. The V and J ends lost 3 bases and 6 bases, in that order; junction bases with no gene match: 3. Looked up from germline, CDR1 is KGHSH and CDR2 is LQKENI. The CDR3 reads CASSPPSGINEQFF. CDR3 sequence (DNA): TGTGCCAGCTCACCCCCTAGCGGGATCAATGAGCAGTTCTTC.